These 27 T cell receptor beta chains were all obtained from the same sample, sequenced in a study of blood T cell repertoires in COVID-19. Profiling relied on immunoSEQ multiplex PCR, and the TCRdb table lists in-frame clones only, not all of them. This table has roughly 12,000 clones, around 80% appearing once. Input material: peripheral blood. The source is a man older than 75 with acute or convalescent COVID-19.

The chain uses TRBV7-7 and TRBJ2-7; TRBD2 matches 9 bases. This CDR3 contains 20 residues. Germline trimming cut 1 base from V and 2 bases from J; bases unmatched to any gene: 18. From germline, CDR1 is SSHAT and CDR2 FNYEAQ (reference sequence). CDR3 protein: CASSLGGRSGGNRFTYEQYF. For the CDR3, the DNA is TGTGCCAGCAGCTTAGGCGGGAGAAGCGGGGGGAATAGGTTCACCTACGAGCAGTACTTC.

J is TRBJ2-2 and V is TRBV27; 16 bases line up with TRBD2. Germline CDR1 MNHEY, CDR2 SMNVEV (reference sequence). V lost 7 bases, J lost 5 bases, and 10 bases stayed unmatched. The CDR3 totals 18 residues. In nucleotides, the CDR3 is TGTGCCAGCACCAAGCCGTCGGGACTAGCGGGGGGGACCGGGGAGCTGTTTTTT. Translated, it gives CASTKPSGLAGGTGELFF.

The V call is TRBV9, the J call TRBJ2-1, with 8 bases fitting TRBD2. This CDR3 has 17 amino acids. Trimming cost V 6 bases and J 10 bases; bases outside gene matches: 21. CDR1 and CDR2 from the germline V gene are SGDLS and YYNGEE. The CDR3 DNA reads as TGTGCCAGCACTCTAGCGGGTACTGTGAGCACCGCCCCCGAGCAGTTCTTC. Translation: CASTLAGTVSTAPEQFF.

The table lists this clone with a few counts. V usage is TRBV7-8 and J usage is TRBJ2-2, with 7 bases fitting TRBD1. The V gene's germline CDR1 is SGHVS and CDR2 FQNEAQ. V shed 8 bases and J 4 bases; nucleotides not matched to a gene: 10. The CDR3 runs to 15 residues. CDR3 in DNA: TGTGCCAGCCTTCGAAAGGGGGCGGGCACCGGGGAGCTGTTTTTT. It yields the protein CASLRKGAGTGELFF.

The V and J genes are TRBV28 and TRBJ2-5, with a possible D match to TRBD1 (5 bases). This CDR3 has 15 residues. Germline loops: CDR1 MDHEN, CDR2 SYDVKM. V lost 6 bases to trimming and J lost 2 bases, with 16 bases between them. The DNA for the CDR3 is TGTGCCAGCAGGCATGCCAGGGCGCTTCAAGAGACCCAGTACTTC. It encodes CASRHARALQETQYF.

The rearrangement joins TRBV7-8 to TRBJ2-7; 8 nucleotides match TRBD1. The trim removed 4 bases at V and 2 bases at J, leaving 7 bases unmatched. The CDR3 contains 15 residues. Germline CDR1 reads SGHVS; CDR2 reads FQNEAQ. CDR3 coding DNA: TGTGCCAGCAGCTCAAGACAGGGGTTAGCCTACGAGCAGTACTTC. This encodes CASSSRQGLAYEQYF.

The chain recombines TRBV5-6 with TRBJ1-2; D gene ambiguous. The CDR3 sequence is 15 residues long. Germline values: CDR1 SGHDT, CDR2 YYEEEE. Trimming removed 2 bases from V and 7 bases from J, with 18 bases in between. The CDR3 bases are TGTGCCAGCAGCTTCTATCGGTTCGGGAGTGGTGGCTACACCTTC. This codes for CASSFYRFGSGGYTF.

The rearrangement uses TRBV7-2 and TRBJ1-3, with TRBD1 matching 8 bases. Per the germline V gene, CDR1 is SGHTA and CDR2 is FQGNSA. The CDR3 is made up of 18 amino acids. V lost 0 bases to trimming and J lost 4 bases; unmatched junction nucleotides: 11. The CDR3 region is CASSLAGFGQGFGNTIYF. CDR3 in DNA: TGTGCCAGCAGCTTAGCGGGGTTCGGACAGGGTTTCGGAAACACCATATATTTT. Filled out from reference TRBV7-2 and TRBJ1-3, the complete variable domain reads GAGVSQSPSNKVTEKGKDVELRCDPISGHTALYWYRQSLGQGLEFLIYFQGNSAPDKSGLPSDRFSAERTGGSVSTLTIQRTQQEDSAVYLCASSLAGFGQGFGNTIYFGEGSWLTVV.

The J gene is TRBJ2-2, the V gene TRBV19; 8 bases match TRBD1. Unmatched junction bases numbered 12, after V lost 3 bases and J lost 3 bases. In germline, CDR1 is LNHDA, CDR2 SQIVND (reference sequence). There are 18 residues in the CDR3. In DNA, the CDR3 is TGTGCCAGTAGTATGGGGACAGGCACCAAGTACTACACCGGGGAGCTGTTTTTT. Its translation is CASSMGTGTKYYTGELFF. The full variable domain, completed using reference TRBV19 and TRBJ2-2, is DGGITQSPKYLFRKEGQNVTLSCEQNLNHDAMYWYRQDPGQGLRLIYYSQIVNDFQKGDIAEGYSVSREKKESFPLTVTSAQKNPTAFYLCASSMGTGTKYYTGELFFGEGSRLTVL.

The J gene is TRBJ1-3, the V gene TRBV7-2; D is uncertain. Germline values: CDR1 SGHTA, CDR2 FQGNSA. The CDR3 extends over 16 amino acids. With 2 bases removed from V and 0 bases from J, the gap between germline ends came to 11 bases. CDR3 DNA sequence: TGTGCCAGCAGCTTAAGCAGCGCCAGCTCTGGAAACACCATATATTTT. This gives the protein CASSLSSASSGNTIYF.

This chain links TRBV30 with TRBJ1-1; D might be TRBD1 (6 bases). Trimming took 4 bases from V and 5 from J, leaving 11 bases between them. Germline CDR1 reads GTSNPN; CDR2 reads SVGIG (reference sequence). The CDR3 has 12 amino acids. The CDR3 sequence is CAWIQGYTEAFF. The CDR3 DNA reads TGTGCCTGGATACAGGGTTATACTGAAGCTTTCTTT.

The chain links TRBV6-5 to TRBJ2-7, with a tentative D call TRBD1 (5 bases). CDR1 is MNHEY, CDR2 SVGAGI, per germline. The V end lost 0 bases, the J end lost 3 bases, and 9 bases lay between the germline ends. This CDR3 has 14 amino acids. The DNA for the CDR3 is TGTGCCAGCAGTTACTCTCTCGACAGCTACGAGCAGTACTTC. Translating gives CASSYSLDSYEQYF.

The table lists this clone with a count of one. The V gene is TRBV24-1, the J gene TRBJ2-1; D is unclear. This CDR3 has 16 amino acids. Looked up from germline, CDR1 is KGHDR and CDR2 is SFDVKD. V shed 3 bases and J shed 9 bases, with 20 bases lying between them. The CDR3 nucleotides read TGTGCCACCAGTGATAACGACCCCCTTTTAGCCTCTGAGCAGTTCTTC. The encoded protein is CATSDNDPLLASEQFF.

The chain links TRBV2 to TRBJ2-5; the D gene is possibly TRBD2 (5 bases). V dropped 7 bases and J dropped 5 bases, with 17 bases sitting between them. Germline V gives CDR1 SNHLY, CDR2 FYNNEI. This CDR3 is 14 amino acids long. CDR3 DNA: TGTGCCAGCAAGCCGGGTCTTTCGGGGGAGACCCAGTACTTC. Amino acids: CASKPGLSGETQYF. Full variable domain (remainder filled in from reference TRBV2 and TRBJ2-5): EPEVTQTPSHQVTQMGQEVILRCVPISNHLYFYWYRQILGQKVEFLVSFYNNEISEKSEIFDDQFSVERPDGSNFTLKIRSTKLEDSAMYFCASKPGLSGETQYFGPGTRLLVL.

The CDR3 region is CASSTGGMNTEAFF. For the CDR3, the DNA is TGTGCCAGCAGTACAGGGGGCATGAACACTGAAGCTTTCTTT. The chain recombines TRBV5-6 with TRBJ1-1; 9 bases fit TRBD1. The V segment lost 5 bases and the J segment 0 bases; nucleotides outside the gene matches: 2. The CDR3 is 14 residues long. CDR1 is SGHDT, CDR2 YYEEEE, per germline.

The V and J genes are TRBV30 and TRBJ2-2; D is possibly TRBD2 (5 bases). The CDR3 is 15 residues long. CDR1 GTSNPN and CDR2 SVGIG come from the germline V gene (reference sequence). The V end lost 2 bases, the J end lost 3 bases, and 13 bases lay between the germline ends. The CDR3 nucleotides read TGTGCCTGGAGTCGGGGTAGGGCCTACACCGGGGAGCTGTTTTTT. Translation gives CAWSRGRAYTGELFF.

This chain uses TRBV4-2 with TRBJ2-2, with no clear D. Germline V CDR1 and CDR2: LGHNA, YNFKEQ. V shed 8 bases and J shed 8 bases, with 9 bases lying between them. The CDR3 is 11 residues long. The CDR3 nucleotides read TGTGCCAGCCGAGTTTCGGGGGAGCTGTTTTTT. Translating gives CASRVSGELFF.

The V call is TRBV19, the J call TRBJ1-1, with 7 nucleotides matching TRBD1. The ends lost 3 bases at V and 8 bases at J; junction bases unmatched: 3. Looked up from germline, CDR1 is LNHDA and CDR2 is SQIVND (reference sequence). The CDR3 covers 12 residues. Here the CDR3 DNA reads TGTGCCAGTAGTATCCCGACAGGGGAAGCTTTCTTT. Translation gives CASSIPTGEAFF.

The chain carries TRBV5-1 and TRBJ2-5, with 10 bases matching TRBD2. Trimming at V came to 2 bases and at J to 2 bases, leaving 6 bases not matched to a gene. This CDR3 comprises 16 residues. Germline V gene sequence: CDR1 SGHRS, CDR2 YFSETQ. The CDR3 DNA is TGCGCCAGCAGCTTTAGGTCTAGCGGGGGTCAAGAGACCCAGTACTTC. Amino acids: CASSFRSSGGQETQYF.

The chain employs TRBV5-6 and TRBJ1-2; D remains unclear. Germline lookup yields CDR1 SGHDT and CDR2 YYEEEE. This CDR3 is built from 13 residues. V dropped 4 bases and J dropped 6 bases, with 13 bases sitting between them. The chain's CDR3 is CASSLLLGHGYTF. The CDR3 nucleotides read TGTGCCAGCAGCCTTCTATTGGGCCATGGCTACACCTTC.

The genes are TRBV19 and TRBJ2-7, with 10 bases aligning to TRBD2. Germline V gene data show CDR1 as LNHDA and CDR2 as SQIVND (reference sequence). The trim removed 10 bases at V and 5 bases at J, leaving 14 bases unmatched. This CDR3 is built from 15 residues. The CDR3 spells CATTPGGAGGNEQYF. The CDR3 region has the DNA TGTGCCACCACGCCCGGCGGAGCGGGGGGGAACGAGCAGTACTTC.

Concerning this clone itself: Other DNA sequences in the sample encode the same CDR3. This rearrangement joins TRBV4-1 to TRBJ2-1; tentatively, D is TRBD1 (7 bases). V was clipped by 0 bases and J by 3 bases, with 9 bases between them. Looked up from germline, CDR1 is MGHRA and CDR2 is YSYEKL. This CDR3 region has 15 residues. CDR3 loop: CASSQDRGVYNEQFF. DNA for the CDR3: TGCGCCAGCAGCCAAGACAGGGGGGTCTACAATGAGCAGTTCTTC.

The J gene is TRBJ1-5, the V gene TRBV6-5, with D uncertain. The germline V gene encodes CDR1 MNHEY and CDR2 SVGAGI. Trimming cost V 6 bases and J 6 bases, with 18 bases left between them. This CDR3 region has 15 residues. In DNA, the CDR3 is TGTGCCAGCAGCGCAGAATTTGGCAGCGGTCAGCCCCAGCATTTT. Translation gives CASSAEFGSGQPQHF.

The rearrangement joins TRBV11-1 to TRBJ2-7; D might be TRBD1 (6 bases). This CDR3 has 15 amino acids. The V end lost 1 base, the J end lost 1 base, and 11 bases lay between the germline ends. The germline CDR1 and CDR2 sequences are SGHAT and FQDESV (reference sequence). CDR3 DNA sequence: TGTGCCAGCAGCTTAGACAGGGAAGTATCCTACGAGCAGTACTTC. Protein: CASSLDREVSYEQYF.

V and J are TRBV12-5 and TRBJ1-3; the match to TRBD1 covers 7 bases. Germline lookup yields CDR1 LGHNT and CDR2 FRNRAP. The length of the CDR3 is 15 residues. After removal of 6 bases from V and 1 base from J, the junction contained 6 bases not matched to a gene. Here the CDR3 reads CASGGTVASGNTIYF. The CDR3 DNA is TGTGCTAGTGGGGGGACAGTGGCTTCTGGAAACACCATATATTTT.

The chain uses TRBV6-1 and TRBJ2-5; D may be TRBD1 (6 bases). Germline values: CDR1 MNHNS, CDR2 SASEGT. V was pared by 3 bases and J by 4 bases, with 21 bases between. The CDR3 is 17 residues long. CDR3 in amino acids: CASSDGPGYGTRETQYF. DNA of the CDR3: TGTGCCAGCAGTGACGGACCAGGTTACGGGACAAGAGAGACCCAGTACTTC.

This clone was found once. This chain joins TRBV4-1 and TRBJ1-2; D remains unclear. Germline values: CDR1 MGHRA, CDR2 YSYEKL. V was trimmed by 0 bases and J by 2 bases, leaving 13 bases between them. CDR3 length: 16 residues. CDR3 sequence reads: CASSQEEGIGNYGYTF. CDR3 sequence (DNA): TGCGCCAGCAGCCAAGAAGAGGGAATAGGGAACTATGGCTACACCTTC.